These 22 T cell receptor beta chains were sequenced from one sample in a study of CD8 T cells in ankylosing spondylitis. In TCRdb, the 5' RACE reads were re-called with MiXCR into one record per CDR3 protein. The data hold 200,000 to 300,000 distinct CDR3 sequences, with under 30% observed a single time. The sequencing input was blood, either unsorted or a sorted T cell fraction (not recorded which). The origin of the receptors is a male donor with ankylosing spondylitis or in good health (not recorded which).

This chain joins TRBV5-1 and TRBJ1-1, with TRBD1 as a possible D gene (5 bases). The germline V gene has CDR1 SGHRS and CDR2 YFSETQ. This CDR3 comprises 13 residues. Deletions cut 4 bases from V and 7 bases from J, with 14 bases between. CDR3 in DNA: TGCGCCAGCAGCCCCGGCGGCAGGGATGAAGCTTTCTTT. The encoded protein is CASSPGGRDEAFF.

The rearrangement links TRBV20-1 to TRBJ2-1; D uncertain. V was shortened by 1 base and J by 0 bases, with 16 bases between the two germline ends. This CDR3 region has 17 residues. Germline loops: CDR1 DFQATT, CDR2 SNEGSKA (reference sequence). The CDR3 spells CSARGGSGRSSYNEQFF. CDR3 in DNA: TGCAGTGCTAGAGGAGGTTCTGGCAGGAGCTCCTACAATGAGCAGTTCTTC.

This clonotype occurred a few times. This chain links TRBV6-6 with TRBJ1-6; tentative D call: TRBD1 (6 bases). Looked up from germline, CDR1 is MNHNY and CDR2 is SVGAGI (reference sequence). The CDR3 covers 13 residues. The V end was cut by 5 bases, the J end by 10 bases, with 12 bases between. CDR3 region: CASSRGEGSPLHF. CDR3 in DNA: TGTGCCAGCAGTAGGGGGGAGGGATCACCCCTCCACTTT.

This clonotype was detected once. The CDR3 loop reads CASNLPGLHGADTQYF. CDR3 DNA sequence: TGTGCCAGCAACCTACCGGGGCTCCATGGGGCAGATACGCAGTATTTT. This chain joins TRBV6-1 and TRBJ2-3; tentatively, D is TRBD1 or TRBD2 (5 bases each). With 7 bases removed from V and 4 bases from J, the gap between germline ends came to 21 bases. The CDR3 covers 16 residues. Germline CDR1 is MNHNS and CDR2 is SASEGT.

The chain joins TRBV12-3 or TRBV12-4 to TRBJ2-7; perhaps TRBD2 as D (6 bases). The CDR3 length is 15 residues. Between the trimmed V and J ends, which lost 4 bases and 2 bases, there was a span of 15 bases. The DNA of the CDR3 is TGTGCCAGCAGTTCGGAAGGCGGGGTCCCCTACGAGCAGTACTTC. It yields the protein CASSSEGGVPYEQYF.

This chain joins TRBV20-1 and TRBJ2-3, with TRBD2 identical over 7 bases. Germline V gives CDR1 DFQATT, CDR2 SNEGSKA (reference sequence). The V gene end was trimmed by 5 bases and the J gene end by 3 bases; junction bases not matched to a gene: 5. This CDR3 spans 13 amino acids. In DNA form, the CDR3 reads TGCAGTGCTCGACTAGCAATAACAGATACGCAGTATTTT. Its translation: CSARLAITDTQYF.

CDR3 coding DNA: TGTGCCAGCAGCCTCCGGTACAAGGGTCGGGACACCGGGGAGCTGTTTTTT. It yields the protein CASSLRYKGRDTGELFF. The chain couples TRBV12-3 or TRBV12-4 to TRBJ2-2, with unresolved D. This CDR3 has 17 amino acids. Trimming took off 6 bases at V and 3 bases at J, with 20 bases between the two ends.

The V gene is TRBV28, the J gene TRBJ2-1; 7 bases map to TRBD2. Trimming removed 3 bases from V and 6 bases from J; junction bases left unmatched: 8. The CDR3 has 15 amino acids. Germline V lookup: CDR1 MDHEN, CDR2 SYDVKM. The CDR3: CASSFLTSLSNEQFF. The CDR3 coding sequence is TGTGCCAGCAGTTTCTTGACTAGCTTAAGCAATGAGCAGTTCTTC.

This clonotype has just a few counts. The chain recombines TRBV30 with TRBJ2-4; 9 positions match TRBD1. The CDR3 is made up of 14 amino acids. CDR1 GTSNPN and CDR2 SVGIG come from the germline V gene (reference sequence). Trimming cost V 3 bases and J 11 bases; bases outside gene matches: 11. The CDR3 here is CAWRARTGALLQYF. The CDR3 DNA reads TGTGCCTGGAGAGCCCGGACAGGGGCCCTACTTCAGTACTTC. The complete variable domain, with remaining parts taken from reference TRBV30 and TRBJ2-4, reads SQTIHQWPATLVQPVGSPLSLECTVEGTSNPNLYWYRQAAGRGLQLLFYSVGIGQISSEVPQNLSASRPQDRQFILSSKKLLLSDSGFYLCAWRARTGALLQYFGAGTRLSVL.

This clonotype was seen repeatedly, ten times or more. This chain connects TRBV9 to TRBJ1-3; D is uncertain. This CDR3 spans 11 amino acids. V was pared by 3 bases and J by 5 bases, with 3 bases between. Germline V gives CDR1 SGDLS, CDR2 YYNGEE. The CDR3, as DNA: TGTGCCAGCAGCGACCGAAACACCATATATTTT. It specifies CASSDRNTIYF. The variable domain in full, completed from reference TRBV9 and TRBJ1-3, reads DSGVTQTPKHLITATGQRVTLRCSPRSGDLSVYWYQQSLDQGLQFLIQYYNGEERAKGNILERFSAQQFPDLHSELNLSSLELGDSALYFCASSDRNTIYFGEGSWLTVV.

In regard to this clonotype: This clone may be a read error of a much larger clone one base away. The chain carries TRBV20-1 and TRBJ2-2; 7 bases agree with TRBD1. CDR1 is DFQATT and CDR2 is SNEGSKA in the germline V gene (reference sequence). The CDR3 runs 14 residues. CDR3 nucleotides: TGCAGTGCGAGGACAGGAACGAACACCGGGGAGCTGCTTTTT. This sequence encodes CSARTGTNTGELLF.

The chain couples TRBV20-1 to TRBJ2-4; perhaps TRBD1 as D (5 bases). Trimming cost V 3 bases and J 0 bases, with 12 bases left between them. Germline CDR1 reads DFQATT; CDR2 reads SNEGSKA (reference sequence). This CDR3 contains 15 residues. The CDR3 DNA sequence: TGCAGTGCTAGTCCGACAGACTTAGCCAAAAACATTCAGTACTTC. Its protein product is CSASPTDLAKNIQYF.

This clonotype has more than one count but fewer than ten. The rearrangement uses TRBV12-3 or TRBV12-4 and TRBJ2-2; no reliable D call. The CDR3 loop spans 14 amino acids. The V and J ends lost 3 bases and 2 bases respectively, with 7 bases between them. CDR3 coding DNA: TGTGCCAGCAGTTTCTGGCCAAACACCGGGGAGCTGTTTTTT. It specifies CASSFWPNTGELFF.

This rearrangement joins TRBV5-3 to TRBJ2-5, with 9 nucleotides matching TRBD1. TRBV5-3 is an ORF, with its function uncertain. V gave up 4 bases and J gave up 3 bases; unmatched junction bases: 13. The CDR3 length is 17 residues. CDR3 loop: CARSNLRDRVSEETQYF. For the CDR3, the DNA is TGTGCCAGAAGCAACCTCCGGGACAGGGTTTCAGAAGAGACCCAGTACTTC.

The DNA of the CDR3 is TGCACCAGCAGCCAAGATGGGGGGACGCAGTATTTT. Protein product: CTSSQDGGTQYF. The chain is built from TRBV1 and TRBJ2-3; the tabulated D call, TRBD1, remains unverified against the DNA. TRBV1 is described as a pseudogene. The CDR3 loop spans 12 amino acids.

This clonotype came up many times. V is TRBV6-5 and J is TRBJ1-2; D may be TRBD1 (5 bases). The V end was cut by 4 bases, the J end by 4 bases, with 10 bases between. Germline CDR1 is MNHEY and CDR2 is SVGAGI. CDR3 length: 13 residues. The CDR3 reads CASSLNRLYGYTF. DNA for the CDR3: TGTGCCAGCAGTTTAAACAGGCTCTATGGCTACACCTTC.

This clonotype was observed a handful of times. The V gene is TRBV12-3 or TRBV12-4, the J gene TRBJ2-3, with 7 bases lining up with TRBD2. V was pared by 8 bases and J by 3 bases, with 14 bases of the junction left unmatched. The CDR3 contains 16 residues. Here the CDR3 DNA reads TGTGCCAGCTCCTCCCGTCCGGGGGGAAAGACAGATACGCAGTATTTT. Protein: CASSSRPGGKTDTQYF.

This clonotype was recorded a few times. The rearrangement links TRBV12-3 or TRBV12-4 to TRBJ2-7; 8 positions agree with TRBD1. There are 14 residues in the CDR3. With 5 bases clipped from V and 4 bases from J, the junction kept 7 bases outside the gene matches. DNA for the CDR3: TGTGCCAGCAGTCCAATCAACAGGGGGTACGAGCAGTACTTC. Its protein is CASSPINRGYEQYF.

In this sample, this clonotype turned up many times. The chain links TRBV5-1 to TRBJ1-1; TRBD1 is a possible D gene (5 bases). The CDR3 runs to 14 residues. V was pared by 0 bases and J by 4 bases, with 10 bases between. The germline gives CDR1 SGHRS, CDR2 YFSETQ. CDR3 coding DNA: TGCGCCAGCAGCTTGGACGGGGGTGGCACTGAAGCTTTCTTT. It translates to CASSLDGGGTEAFF.

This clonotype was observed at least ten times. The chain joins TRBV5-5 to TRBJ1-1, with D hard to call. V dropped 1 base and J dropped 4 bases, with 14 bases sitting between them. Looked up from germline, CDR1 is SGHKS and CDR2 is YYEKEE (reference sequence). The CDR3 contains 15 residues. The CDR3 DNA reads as TGTGCCAGCAGCTTGTTCGCAGGCTCTACCACTGAAGCTTTCTTT. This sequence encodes CASSLFAGSTTEAFF.

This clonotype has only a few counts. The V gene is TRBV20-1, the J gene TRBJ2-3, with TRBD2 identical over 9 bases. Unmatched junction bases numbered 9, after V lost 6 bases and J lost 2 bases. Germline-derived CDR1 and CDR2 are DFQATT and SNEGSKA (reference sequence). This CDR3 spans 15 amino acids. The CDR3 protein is CSATAGGKITDTQYF. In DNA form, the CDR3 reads TGCAGTGCCACTGCGGGGGGGAAGATCACAGATACGCAGTATTTT.

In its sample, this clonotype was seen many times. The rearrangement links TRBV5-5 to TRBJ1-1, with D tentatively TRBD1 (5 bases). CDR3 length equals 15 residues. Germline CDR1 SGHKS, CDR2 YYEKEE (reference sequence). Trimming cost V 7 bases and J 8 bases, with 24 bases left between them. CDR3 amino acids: CASALPGGSATEAFF. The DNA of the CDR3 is TGTGCCAGCGCCTTACCGGGGGGTTCGGCCACAGAAGCTTTCTTT.